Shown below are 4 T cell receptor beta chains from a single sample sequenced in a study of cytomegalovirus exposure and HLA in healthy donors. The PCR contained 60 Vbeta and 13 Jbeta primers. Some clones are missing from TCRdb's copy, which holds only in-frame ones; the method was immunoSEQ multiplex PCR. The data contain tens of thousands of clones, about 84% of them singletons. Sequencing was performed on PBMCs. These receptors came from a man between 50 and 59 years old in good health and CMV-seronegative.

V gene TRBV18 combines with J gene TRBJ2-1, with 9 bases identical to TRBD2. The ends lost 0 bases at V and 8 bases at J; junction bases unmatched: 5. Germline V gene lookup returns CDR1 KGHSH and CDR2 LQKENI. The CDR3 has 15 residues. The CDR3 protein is CASSPPSGSGDEQFF. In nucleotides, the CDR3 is TGTGCCAGCTCACCACCTAGCGGGAGTGGGGATGAGCAGTTCTTC.

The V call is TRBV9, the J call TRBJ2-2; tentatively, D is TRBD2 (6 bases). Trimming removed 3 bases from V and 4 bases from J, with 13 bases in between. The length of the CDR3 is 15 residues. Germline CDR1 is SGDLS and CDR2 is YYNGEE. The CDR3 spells CASSARGIGTGELFF. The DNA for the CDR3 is TGTGCCAGCAGCGCCCGGGGGATCGGCACCGGGGAGCTGTTTTTT.

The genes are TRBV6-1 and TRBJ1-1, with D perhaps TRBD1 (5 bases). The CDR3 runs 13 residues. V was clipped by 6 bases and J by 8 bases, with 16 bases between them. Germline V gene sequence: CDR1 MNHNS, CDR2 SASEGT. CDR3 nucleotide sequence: TGTGCCAGCAGCCCGGGCGGGGCATCCGAAGCTTTCTTT. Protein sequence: CASSPGGASEAFF.

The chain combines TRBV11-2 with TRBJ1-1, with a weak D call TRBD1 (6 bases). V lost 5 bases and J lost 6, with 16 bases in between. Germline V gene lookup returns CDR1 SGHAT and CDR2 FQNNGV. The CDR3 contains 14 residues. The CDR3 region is CASSEDRGMPEAFF. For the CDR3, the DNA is TGTGCCAGCAGCGAGGACAGAGGTATGCCTGAAGCTTTCTTT.